This TCR beta chain was found in a study of CD8+ T cells in alopecia areata. The sample holds one count of this clone. Extracted RNA was reverse transcribed, and the resulting cDNA served as sequencing template. The method was immunoSEQ multiplex PCR; TCRdb's version includes in-frame clones alone and lacks a portion of them. The sample lists about 190,000 clones, more than 55% occurring once. Trimming took 5 bases from V and 0 from J, leaving 12 bases between them. The CDR3 spans 15 residues. CDR1 SGHRS and CDR2 YFSETQ come from the germline V gene. Treatment of the sample: oral pan-JAK inhibitor, 5-10 mg twice daily.

The clonotype comes from a human donor with alopecia areata. The chain combines TRBV5-1 with TRBJ2-1, with D maybe TRBD2 (5 bases). The sequencing here drew on CD4+ T cells sorted from blood, taken at week 4, from a patient treated with tofacitinib. CDR3 sequence (DNA): TGCGCCAGCAGATCAGGAGGTTCCTCCTACAATGAGCAGTTCTTC. It translates to CASRSGGSSYNEQFF.